The rows below give T cell receptor beta chains drawn from one sample of a study of cytomegalovirus exposure and HLA in healthy donors. Profiled with immunoSEQ multiplex PCR; TCRdb holds only in-frame clones, not every one. The sample consists of around 190,000 clones, 78% of them appearing once. Sequencing was carried out using PBMCs. The receptor set was obtained from a woman in her thirties in good health and CMV-seropositive. CDR3s include the opening cysteine and the closing phenylalanine or tryptophan. Each record gives: V gene, J gene, clone size, D gene, CDR3 protein, CDR3 DNA. D genes are given only for firm matches. Clone size is not always given. Where it is, it says once, few, many or a class for expanded clones.

TRBV5-4	TRBJ2-7	NA	NA	CASSQGQTYEQYF	TGTGCCAGCAGCCAAGGACAGACCTACGAGCAGTACTTC
TRBV6-6	TRBJ1-6	NA	NA	CASTDRNSPLHF	TGTGCCAGCACGGACAGAAATTCACCCCTCCACTTT
TRBV6-6	TRBJ1-4	NA	TRBD1	CASSGQGARAGEKLFF	TGTGCCAGCAGCGGACAGGGGGCAAGGGCGGGGGAAAAACTGTTTTTT
TRBV7-9	TRBJ1-5	NA	TRBD1	CASSLWDRPGDQPQHF	TGTGCCAGCAGCCTTTGGGACAGGCCCGGCGATCAGCCCCAGCATTTT
TRBV25-1	TRBJ1-2	NA	NA	CASSGLRGPGDYGYTF	TGTGCCAGCAGTGGACTGCGGGGGCCGGGGGACTATGGCTACACCTTC
TRBV28	TRBJ1-2	NA	NA	CASSPGGYGYTF	TGTGCCAGCAGTCCCGGGGGCTATGGCTACACCTTC
TRBV19	TRBJ1-5	NA	TRBD1	CASSTGTVNQPQHF	TGTGCCAGTAGTACAGGGACAGTCAATCAGCCCCAGCATTTT
TRBV27	TRBJ1-2	NA	NA	CASSAHRGLGVGYGYTF	TGTGCCAGCAGTGCGCACCGGGGACTCGGGGTAGGGTATGGCTACACCTTC
TRBV28	TRBJ1-3	once	NA	CASSGAGALSGNTIYF	TGTGCCAGCAGTGGGGCGGGGGCCCTCTCTGGAAACACCATATATTTT
TRBV13	TRBJ2-7	NA	TRBD1	CASSFSGTGDYEQYF	TGTGCCAGCAGCTTCTCCGGGACAGGTGACTACGAGCAGTACTTC
TRBV12-5	TRBJ2-1	NA	NA	CASGLLSGFYNEQFF	TGTGCTAGTGGTTTGCTTAGCGGTTTCTACAATGAGCAGTTCTTC
TRBV4-2	TRBJ2-5	NA	NA	CASSQAGLETQYF	TGTGCCAGCAGCCAAGCAGGGTTAGAGACCCAGTACTTC
TRBV7-9	TRBJ2-2	NA	TRBD2	CAGPSGAGTSANTGELFF	TGTGCCGGCCCTTCGGGGGCCGGGACTAGCGCGAACACCGGGGAGCTGTTTTTT
TRBV9	TRBJ2-3	once	NA	CASSPTSSDTQYF	TGTGCCAGCAGCCCTACCTCATCAGATACGCAGTATTTT
TRBV11-2	TRBJ2-5	NA	TRBD2	CASSLDGLAGGTHVKTQYF	TGTGCCAGCAGCTTAGATGGGCTAGCGGGGGGAACCCACGTAAAGACCCAGTACTTC
TRBV7-2	TRBJ2-3	NA	TRBD2	CASSLLAGVTDTQYF	TGTGCCAGCAGCTTACTAGCGGGAGTCACAGATACGCAGTATTTT
TRBV4-2	TRBJ2-2	NA	NA	CASSQARGGGTGELFF	TGTGCCAGCAGCCAAGCAAGGGGAGGCGGGACCGGGGAGCTGTTTTTT
TRBV27	TRBJ2-7	NA	TRBD2	CASSPARTSEAYEQYF	TGTGCCAGCAGCCCAGCACGGACTAGCGAGGCCTACGAGCAGTACTTC
TRBV29-1	TRBJ1-5	NA	TRBD1	CSVGGTGDQPQHF	TGCAGCGTTGGAGGGACAGGGGATCAGCCCCAGCATTTT
TRBV30	TRBJ1-3	NA	NA	CAWRSRGTLSSGNTIYF	TGTGCCTGGAGATCACGCGGGACCCTAAGCTCTGGAAACACCATATATTTT
TRBV15	TRBJ1-4	NA	NA	CATSRDGRDEGNEKLFF	TGTGCCACCAGCAGAGATGGGAGGGACGAGGGTAATGAAAAACTGTTTTTT
TRBV5-6	TRBJ2-7	few	NA	CASSSGTAPYEQYF	TGTGCCAGCAGCTCCGGGACTGCCCCCTACGAGCAGTACTTC
TRBV2	TRBJ2-3	NA	NA	CASTRSGQDTQYF	TGTGCCAGCACCCGTTCAGGGCAGGATACGCAGTATTTT
TRBV30	TRBJ2-5	NA	NA	CAWSEGRETQYF	TGTGCCTGGAGTGAGGGGCGGGAGACCCAGTACTTC
TRBV5-1	TRBJ1-3	once	NA	CASSPLQGPSGNTIYF	TGCGCCAGCAGCCCCCTACAGGGACCAAGTGGAAACACCATATATTTT
TRBV2	TRBJ2-1	NA	NA	CASSEIVAAHNEQFF	TGTGCCAGCAGTGAAATAGTGGCGGCCCACAATGAGCAGTTCTTC
TRBV7-9	TRBJ2-2	NA	NA	CASSFSGALGGELFF	TGTGCCAGCAGCTTCAGCGGAGCGTTAGGCGGGGAGCTGTTTTTT
TRBV19	TRBJ1-5	once	NA	CASSIQGTLRDQPQHF	TGTGCCAGTAGTATCCAAGGGACACTCCGAGATCAGCCCCAGCATTTT
TRBV28	TRBJ2-1	NA	TRBD2	CASSPRTSGTLDEQFF	TGTGCCAGCAGTCCTCGGACTAGCGGGACGCTGGATGAGCAGTTCTTC
TRBV11-3	TRBJ2-5	NA	TRBD1	CASSRDSRVETQYF	TGTGCCAGCAGCCGGGACAGTAGGGTGGAGACCCAGTACTTC
TRBV2	TRBJ2-7	once	TRBD1	CASASPRDRRSPGYEQYF	TGTGCCAGCGCTTCCCCCCGGGACAGAAGGAGTCCCGGGTACGAGCAGTACTTC
TRBV11-2	TRBJ2-3	NA	TRBD2	CASILAGGPLGDTQYF	TGTGCCAGCATCCTAGCGGGAGGGCCTCTAGGGGATACGCAGTATTTT
TRBV2	TRBJ1-5	NA	NA	CASRADTGSGDSNQPQHF	TGTGCCAGCAGGGCGGACACAGGGTCGGGTGATAGCAATCAGCCCCAGCATTTT
TRBV9	TRBJ2-3	NA	TRBD1	CASSVARTGGIGTQYF	TGTGCCAGCAGCGTAGCCAGGACAGGGGGGATCGGTACGCAGTATTTT
TRBV30	TRBJ2-5	NA	TRBD2	CAWSLAGETQYF	TGTGCCTGGAGCTTAGCGGGAGAGACCCAGTACTTC
TRBV28	TRBJ2-1	once	NA	CASSFRVREYNEQFF	TGTGCCAGCAGTTTTAGGGTCCGGGAGTACAATGAGCAGTTCTTC
TRBV5-6	TRBJ2-5	once	NA	CASSITRQETQYF	TGTGCCAGCAGCATAACTAGACAAGAGACCCAGTACTTC
TRBV4-1	TRBJ2-7	NA	TRBD1	CASSQAGTGTYEQYF	TGCGCCAGCAGCCAAGCAGGGACAGGGACCTACGAGCAGTACTTC
TRBV6-1	TRBJ1-2	NA	TRBD1	CASSLTGAEPYGYTF	TGTGCCAGCAGCCTTACAGGGGCCGAACCCTATGGCTACACCTTC
TRBV5-6	TRBJ1-2	NA	NA	CASSFQGNYGYTF	TGTGCCAGCAGCTTCCAGGGAAACTATGGCTACACCTTC
TRBV13	TRBJ2-7	NA	NA	CASSYTAGSYEQYF	TGTGCCAGCAGCTACACGGCGGGATCCTACGAGCAGTACTTC
TRBV4-1	TRBJ1-5	NA	NA	CASSQEHRLDQPQHF	TGCGCCAGCAGCCAAGAACACAGGCTCGATCAGCCCCAGCATTTT
TRBV6-5	TRBJ1-2	NA	NA	CASSYPTGSGYTF	TGTGCCAGCAGTTACCCCACAGGGTCTGGCTACACCTTC
TRBV7-6	TRBJ1-4	once	NA	CASSLARTNEKLFF	TGTGCCAGCAGCTTAGCCCGGACTAATGAAAAACTGTTTTTT
TRBV4-1	TRBJ2-1	NA	TRBD2	CASSQGGGRGSYNEQFF	TGCGCCAGCAGCCAAGGTGGAGGGAGGGGCTCCTACAATGAGCAGTTCTTC
TRBV2	TRBJ2-3	NA	TRBD2	CASIGTSGSSDTQYF	TGTGCCAGCATAGGAACTAGCGGGAGTTCAGATACGCAGTATTTT
TRBV5-1	TRBJ1-4	NA	NA	CASSSGGTNEKLFF	TGCGCCAGCAGCTCTGGTGGCACTAATGAAAAACTGTTTTTT
TRBV5-6	TRBJ2-7	NA	NA	CASSFGTPPYEQYF	TGTGCCAGCAGCTTTGGCACGCCCCCCTACGAGCAGTACTTC
TRBV19	TRBJ1-5	NA	NA	CASSGGGRQPQHF	TGTGCCAGTAGTGGGGGGGGGCGTCAGCCCCAGCATTTT
TRBV28	TRBJ2-1	NA	NA	CASRQQAPYNEQFF	TGTGCCAGCAGGCAACAGGCCCCCTACAATGAGCAGTTCTTC
TRBV6-5	TRBJ1-2	NA	TRBD1	CASSPPGGPYGYTF	TGTGCCAGCAGTCCTCCAGGGGGCCCCTATGGCTACACCTTC